A selection of T cell receptor beta chains follows, all from one sample in a study of identical twins. TCRdb analysed the 5' RACE reads with MiXCR anew, one entry per CDR3 protein. The table has 1.5 million to 2 million distinct CDR3 sequences, roughly a third seen once. Specimen: cord blood. Every receptor here comes from a newborn girl in good health. The CDR3 runs from the conserved cysteine through the conserved F or W. Fields, in order: J gene, clone size, V gene, D gene, CDR3 protein, CDR3 DNA. The D gene is left open where the match is weak. Rows give clone size only sometimes, using once, few, many, or a class for an expanded clone.

J: TRBJ1-1
size: -
V: TRBV13
D: TRBD1
CDR3: CASSSNGQGNTEAFF
DNA: TGTGCCAGCAGCTCCAATGGACAGGGGAACACTGAAGCTTTCTTT

J: TRBJ1-4
size: -
V: TRBV7-2
D: -
CDR3: CASSRTYEKLFF
DNA: TGTGCCAGCAGCCGGACTTATGAAAAACTGTTTTTT

J: TRBJ1-2
size: many
V: TRBV4-1
D: -
CDR3: CASSQDRGSYGYTF
DNA: TGCGCCAGCAGCCAAGATCGGGGTAGCTATGGCTACACCTTC

J: TRBJ2-5
size: few
V: TRBV10-3
D: -
CDR3: CAISAGANEQYF
DNA: TGTGCCATCAGTGCGGGAGCCAATGAGCAGTACTTC

J: TRBJ2-7
size: few
V: TRBV27
D: -
CDR3: CASSLSTGFAYEQYF
DNA: TGTGCCAGCAGTTTATCGACAGGATTTGCCTACGAGCAGTACTTC

J: TRBJ1-1
size: -
V: TRBV5-6
D: -
CDR3: CASSLEEHTEAFF
DNA: TGTGCCAGCAGCTTGGAGGAACACACTGAAGCTTTCTTT

J: TRBJ2-6
size: many
V: TRBV29-1
D: -
CDR3: CSVAQGYGANVLTF
DNA: TGCAGCGTTGCACAGGGTTATGGGGCCAACGTCCTGACTTTC

J: TRBJ2-1
size: many
V: TRBV28
D: -
CDR3: CASSLGARINEQFF
DNA: TGTGCCAGCAGTTTAGGAGCACGCATCAATGAGCAGTTCTTC

J: TRBJ2-2
size: -
V: TRBV12-3/TRBV12-4
D: TRBD2
CDR3: CASRRLAHKAGELFF
DNA: TGTGCCAGCAGGAGACTAGCTCACAAAGCCGGGGAGCTGTTTTTT

J: TRBJ1-2
size: -
V: TRBV19
D: TRBD1
CDR3: CASSRTGRGNGYTF
DNA: TGTGCCAGTAGTAGGACAGGGAGAGGCAATGGCTACACCTTC

J: TRBJ1-1
size: few
V: TRBV9
D: TRBD1
CDR3: CASSVGGQGNTEAFF
DNA: TGTGCCAGCAGCGTAGGGGGACAGGGAAACACTGAAGCTTTCTTT

J: TRBJ2-2
size: -
V: TRBV5-1
D: -
CDR3: CASSHTGQPNTGELFF
DNA: TGCGCCAGCAGCCACACCGGACAGCCGAACACCGGGGAGCTGTTTTTT

J: TRBJ2-7
size: few
V: TRBV28
D: -
CDR3: CASSFGRQAGYEQYF
DNA: TGTGCCAGCAGTTTTGGTAGACAGGCCGGTTACGAGCAGTACTTC

J: TRBJ1-2
size: few
V: TRBV5-1
D: -
CDR3: CASSPASGAGYGYTF
DNA: TGCGCCAGCAGCCCGGCCTCGGGGGCAGGCTATGGCTACACCTTC

J: TRBJ1-2
size: -
V: TRBV6-1
D: -
CDR3: CASSGAGTDVAYGYTF
DNA: TGTGCCAGCAGTGGCGCCGGGACCGACGTTGCATATGGCTACACCTTC